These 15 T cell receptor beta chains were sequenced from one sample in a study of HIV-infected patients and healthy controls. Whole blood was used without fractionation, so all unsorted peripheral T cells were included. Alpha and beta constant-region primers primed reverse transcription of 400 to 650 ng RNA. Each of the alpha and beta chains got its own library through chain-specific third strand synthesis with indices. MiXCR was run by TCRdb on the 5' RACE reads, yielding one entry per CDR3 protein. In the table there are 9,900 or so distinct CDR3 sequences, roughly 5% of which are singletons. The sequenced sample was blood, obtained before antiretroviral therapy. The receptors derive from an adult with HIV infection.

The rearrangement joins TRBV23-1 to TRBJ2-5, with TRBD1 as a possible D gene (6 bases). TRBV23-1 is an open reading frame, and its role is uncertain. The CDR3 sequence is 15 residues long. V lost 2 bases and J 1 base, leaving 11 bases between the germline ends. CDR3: CASSQTQGCQETQYF. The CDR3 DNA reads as TGCGCCAGCAGTCAAACTCAGGGGTGCCAAGAGACCCAGTACTTC.

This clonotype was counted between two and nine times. The CDR3 sequence: CASSLEVSVTYYEQYF. CDR3 nucleotide sequence: TGTGCCAGCAGCTTAGAAGTTTCAGTGACTTACTACGAGCAGTACTTC. The rearrangement links TRBV7-8 to TRBJ2-7; D is unclear. Germline V gene lookup returns CDR1 SGHVS and CDR2 FQNEAQ. V lost 1 base, J lost 3 bases, and 16 bases lay in between. The length of the CDR3 is 16 residues.

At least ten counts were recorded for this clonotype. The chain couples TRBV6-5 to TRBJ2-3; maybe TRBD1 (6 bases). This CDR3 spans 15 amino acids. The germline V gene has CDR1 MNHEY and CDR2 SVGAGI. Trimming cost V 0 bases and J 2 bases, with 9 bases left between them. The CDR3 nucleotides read TGTGCCAGCAGTTACTCCGACAGGTACACAGATACGCAGTATTTT. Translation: CASSYSDRYTDTQYF.

The CDR3 sequence: CASSHYLGRWETQYF. As DNA, the CDR3 is TGTGCCAGCAGCCACTACCTGGGCCGTTGGGAGACCCAGTACTTC. The gene calls are TRBV7-9 and TRBJ2-5; D is unclear. Germline CDR1 is SEHNR and CDR2 is FQNEAQ (reference sequence). The CDR3 length is 15 residues. V lost 5 bases to trimming and J lost 5 bases, with 18 bases between them.

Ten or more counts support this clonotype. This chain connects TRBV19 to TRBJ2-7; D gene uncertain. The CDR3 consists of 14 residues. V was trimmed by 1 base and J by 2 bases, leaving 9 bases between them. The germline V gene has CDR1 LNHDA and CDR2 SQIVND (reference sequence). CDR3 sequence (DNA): TGTGCCAGTAGTATAGTCGTCAGCACCTACGAGCAGTACTTC. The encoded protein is CASSIVVSTYEQYF.

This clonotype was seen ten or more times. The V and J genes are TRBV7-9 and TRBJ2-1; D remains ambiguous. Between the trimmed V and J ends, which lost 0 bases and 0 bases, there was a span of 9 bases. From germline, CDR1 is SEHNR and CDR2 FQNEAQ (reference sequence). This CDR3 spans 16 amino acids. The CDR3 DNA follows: TGTGCCAGCAGCTTAGCGGGAAAAAGCTCCTACAATGAGCAGTTCTTC. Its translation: CASSLAGKSSYNEQFF.

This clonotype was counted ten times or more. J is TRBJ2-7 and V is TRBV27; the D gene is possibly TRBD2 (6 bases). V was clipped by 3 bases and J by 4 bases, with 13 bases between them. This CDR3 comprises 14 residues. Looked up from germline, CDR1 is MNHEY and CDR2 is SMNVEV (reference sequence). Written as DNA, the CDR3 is TGTGCCAGCAGTTTGGAGGGGCGAGTATACGAGCAGTACTTC. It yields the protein CASSLEGRVYEQYF.

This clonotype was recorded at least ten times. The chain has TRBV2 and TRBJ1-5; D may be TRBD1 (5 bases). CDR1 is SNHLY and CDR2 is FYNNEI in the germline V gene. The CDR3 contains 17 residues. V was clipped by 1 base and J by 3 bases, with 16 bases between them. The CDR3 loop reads CASSEVGREGANQPQHF. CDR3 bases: TGTGCCAGCAGTGAAGTAGGCAGGGAGGGAGCCAATCAGCCCCAGCATTTT.

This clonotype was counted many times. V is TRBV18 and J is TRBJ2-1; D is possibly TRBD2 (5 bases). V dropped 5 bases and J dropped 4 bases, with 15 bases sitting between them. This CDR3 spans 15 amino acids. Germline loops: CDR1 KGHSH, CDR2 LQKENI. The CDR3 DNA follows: TGTGCCAGCTCAAGCGTCGAGGGCTCATACAATGAGCAGTTCTTC. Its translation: CASSSVEGSYNEQFF.

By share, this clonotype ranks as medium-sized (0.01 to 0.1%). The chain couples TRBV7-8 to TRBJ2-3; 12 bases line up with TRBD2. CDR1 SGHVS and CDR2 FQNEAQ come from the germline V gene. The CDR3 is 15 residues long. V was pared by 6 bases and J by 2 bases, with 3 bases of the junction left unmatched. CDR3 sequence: CASRWTSGNTDTQYF. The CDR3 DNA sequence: TGTGCCAGCAGATGGACTAGCGGGAACACAGATACGCAGTATTTT.

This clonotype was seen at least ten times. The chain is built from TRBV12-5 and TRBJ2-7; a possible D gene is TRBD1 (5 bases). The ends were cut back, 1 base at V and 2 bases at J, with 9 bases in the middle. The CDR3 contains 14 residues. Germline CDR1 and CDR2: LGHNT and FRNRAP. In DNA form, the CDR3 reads TGTGCTAGTGGTTTGGGACAGAACCCCTACGAGCAGTACTTC. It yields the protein CASGLGQNPYEQYF. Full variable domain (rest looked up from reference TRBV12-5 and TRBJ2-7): DARVTQTPRHKVTEMGQEVTMRCQPILGHNTVFWYRQTMMQGLELLAYFRNRAPLDDSGMPKDRFSAEMPDATLATLKIQPSEPRDSAVYFCASGLGQNPYEQYFGPGTRLTVT.

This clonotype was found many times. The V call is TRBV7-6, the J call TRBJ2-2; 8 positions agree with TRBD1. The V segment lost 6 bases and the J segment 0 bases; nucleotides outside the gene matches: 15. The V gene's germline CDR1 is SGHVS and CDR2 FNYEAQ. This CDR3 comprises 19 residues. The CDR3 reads CASSSNRGTERSNTGELFF. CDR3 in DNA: TGTGCCAGCAGTTCCAACAGGGGGACGGAGCGGTCGAACACCGGGGAGCTGTTTTTT.

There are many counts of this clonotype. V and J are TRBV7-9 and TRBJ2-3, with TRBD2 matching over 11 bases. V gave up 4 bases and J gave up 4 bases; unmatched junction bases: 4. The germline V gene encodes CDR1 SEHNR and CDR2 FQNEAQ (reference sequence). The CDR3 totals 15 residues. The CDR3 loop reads CASSSLAGDPDTQYF. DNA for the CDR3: TGTGCCAGCAGCTCACTAGCGGGGGATCCAGATACGCAGTATTTT.

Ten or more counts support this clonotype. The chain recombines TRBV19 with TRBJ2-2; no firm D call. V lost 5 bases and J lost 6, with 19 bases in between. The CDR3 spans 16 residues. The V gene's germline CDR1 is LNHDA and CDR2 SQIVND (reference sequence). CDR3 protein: CASSSYRATQAGELFF. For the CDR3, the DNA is TGTGCCAGTAGTTCCTACCGGGCCACCCAGGCCGGGGAGCTGTTTTTT.

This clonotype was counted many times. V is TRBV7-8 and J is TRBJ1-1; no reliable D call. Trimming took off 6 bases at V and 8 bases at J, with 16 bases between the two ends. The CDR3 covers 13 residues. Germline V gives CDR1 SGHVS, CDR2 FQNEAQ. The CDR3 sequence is CASSYLTGREAFF. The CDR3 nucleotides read TGTGCCAGCAGTTATTTAACCGGGAGAGAAGCTTTCTTT.